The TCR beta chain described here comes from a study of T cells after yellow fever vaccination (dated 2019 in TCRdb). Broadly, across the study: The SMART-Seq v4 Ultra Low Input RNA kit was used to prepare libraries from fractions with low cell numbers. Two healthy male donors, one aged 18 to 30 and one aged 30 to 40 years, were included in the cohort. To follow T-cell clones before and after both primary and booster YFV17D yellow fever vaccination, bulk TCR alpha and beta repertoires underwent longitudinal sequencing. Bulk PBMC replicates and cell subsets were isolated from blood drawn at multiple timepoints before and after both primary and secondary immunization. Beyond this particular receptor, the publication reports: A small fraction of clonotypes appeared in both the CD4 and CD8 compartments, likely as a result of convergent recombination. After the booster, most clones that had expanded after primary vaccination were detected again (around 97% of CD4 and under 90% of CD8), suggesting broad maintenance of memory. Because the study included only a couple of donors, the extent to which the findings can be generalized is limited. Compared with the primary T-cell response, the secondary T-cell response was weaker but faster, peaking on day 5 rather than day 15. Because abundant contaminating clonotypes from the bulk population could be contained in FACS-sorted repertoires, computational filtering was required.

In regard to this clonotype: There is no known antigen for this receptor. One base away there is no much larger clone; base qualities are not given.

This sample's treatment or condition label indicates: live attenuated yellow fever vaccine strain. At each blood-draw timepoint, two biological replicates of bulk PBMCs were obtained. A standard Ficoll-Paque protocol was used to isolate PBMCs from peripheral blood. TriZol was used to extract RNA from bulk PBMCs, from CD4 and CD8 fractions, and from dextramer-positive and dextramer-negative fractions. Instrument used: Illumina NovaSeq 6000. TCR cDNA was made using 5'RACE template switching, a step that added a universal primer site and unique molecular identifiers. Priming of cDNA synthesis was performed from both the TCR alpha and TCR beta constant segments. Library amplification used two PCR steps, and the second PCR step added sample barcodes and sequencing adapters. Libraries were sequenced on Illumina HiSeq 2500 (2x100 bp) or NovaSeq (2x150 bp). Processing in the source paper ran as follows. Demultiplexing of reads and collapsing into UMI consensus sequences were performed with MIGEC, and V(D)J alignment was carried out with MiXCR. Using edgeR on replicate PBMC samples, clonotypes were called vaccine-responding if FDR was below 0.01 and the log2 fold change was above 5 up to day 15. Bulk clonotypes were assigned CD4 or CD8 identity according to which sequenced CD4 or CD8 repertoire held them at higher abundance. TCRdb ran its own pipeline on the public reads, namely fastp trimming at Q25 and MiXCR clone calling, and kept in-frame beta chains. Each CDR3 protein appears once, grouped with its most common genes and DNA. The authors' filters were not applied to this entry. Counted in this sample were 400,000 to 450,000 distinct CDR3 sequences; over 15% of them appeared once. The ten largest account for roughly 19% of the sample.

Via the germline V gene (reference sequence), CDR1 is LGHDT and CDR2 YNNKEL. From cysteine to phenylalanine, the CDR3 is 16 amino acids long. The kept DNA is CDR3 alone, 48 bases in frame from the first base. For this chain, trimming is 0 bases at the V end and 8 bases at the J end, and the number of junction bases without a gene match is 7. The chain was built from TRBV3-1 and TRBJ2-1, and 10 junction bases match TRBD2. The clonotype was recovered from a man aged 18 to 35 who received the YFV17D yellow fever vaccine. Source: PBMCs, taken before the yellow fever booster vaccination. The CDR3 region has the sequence CASSQEKRGGLDEQFF. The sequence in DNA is TGTGCCAGCAGCCAAGAAAAGCGGGGGGGCTTGGATGAGCAGTTCTTC.